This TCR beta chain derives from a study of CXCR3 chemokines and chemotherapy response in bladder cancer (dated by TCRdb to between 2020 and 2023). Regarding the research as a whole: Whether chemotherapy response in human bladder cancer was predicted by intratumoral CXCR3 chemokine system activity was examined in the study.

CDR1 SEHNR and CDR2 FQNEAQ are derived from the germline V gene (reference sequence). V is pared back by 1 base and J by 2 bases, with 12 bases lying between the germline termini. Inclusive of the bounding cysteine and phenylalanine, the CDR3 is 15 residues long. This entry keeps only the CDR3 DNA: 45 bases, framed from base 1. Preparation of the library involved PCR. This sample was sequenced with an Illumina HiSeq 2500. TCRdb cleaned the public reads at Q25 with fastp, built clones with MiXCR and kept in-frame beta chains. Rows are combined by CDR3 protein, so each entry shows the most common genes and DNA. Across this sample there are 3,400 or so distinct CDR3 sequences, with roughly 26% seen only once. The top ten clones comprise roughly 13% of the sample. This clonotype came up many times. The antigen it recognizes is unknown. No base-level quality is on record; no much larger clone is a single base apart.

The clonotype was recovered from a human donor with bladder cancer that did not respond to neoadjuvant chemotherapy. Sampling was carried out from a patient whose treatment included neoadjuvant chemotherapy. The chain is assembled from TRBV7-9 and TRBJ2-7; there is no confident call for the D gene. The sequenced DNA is TGTGCCAGCAGCTTAGTGAGTGGGAAAGCCTACGAGCAGTACTTC. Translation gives CASSLVSGKAYEQYF.